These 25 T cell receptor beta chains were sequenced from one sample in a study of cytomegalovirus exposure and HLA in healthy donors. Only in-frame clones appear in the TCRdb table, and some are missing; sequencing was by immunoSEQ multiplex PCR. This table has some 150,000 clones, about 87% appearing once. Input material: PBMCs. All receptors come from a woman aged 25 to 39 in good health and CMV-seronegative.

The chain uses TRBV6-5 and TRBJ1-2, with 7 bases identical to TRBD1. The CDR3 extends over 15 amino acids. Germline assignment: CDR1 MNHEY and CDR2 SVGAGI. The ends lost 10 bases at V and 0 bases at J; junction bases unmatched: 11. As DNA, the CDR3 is TGTGCCACCGGGACAGCACAAACTACTAACTATGGCTACACCTTC. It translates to CATGTAQTTNYGYTF.

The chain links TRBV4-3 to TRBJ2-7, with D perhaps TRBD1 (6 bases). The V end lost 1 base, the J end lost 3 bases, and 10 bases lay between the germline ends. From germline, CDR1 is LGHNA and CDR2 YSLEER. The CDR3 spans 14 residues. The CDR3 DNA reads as TGCGCCAGCAGCCAAGCCATAGGGGGCTACGAGCAGTACTTC. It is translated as CASSQAIGGYEQYF.

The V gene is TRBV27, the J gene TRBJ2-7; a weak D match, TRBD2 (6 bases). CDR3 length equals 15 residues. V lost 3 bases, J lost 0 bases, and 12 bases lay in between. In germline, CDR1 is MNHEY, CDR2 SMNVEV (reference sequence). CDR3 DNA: TGTGCCAGCAGTTTTCTGGGAGGAAGCTCCTACGAGCAGTACTTC. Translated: CASSFLGGSSYEQYF.

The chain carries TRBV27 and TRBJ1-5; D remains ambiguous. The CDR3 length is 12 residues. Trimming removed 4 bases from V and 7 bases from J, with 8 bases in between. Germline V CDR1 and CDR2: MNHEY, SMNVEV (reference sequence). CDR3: CASSSPGQPQHF. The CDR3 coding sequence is TGTGCCAGCAGTTCACCGGGGCAGCCCCAGCATTTT.

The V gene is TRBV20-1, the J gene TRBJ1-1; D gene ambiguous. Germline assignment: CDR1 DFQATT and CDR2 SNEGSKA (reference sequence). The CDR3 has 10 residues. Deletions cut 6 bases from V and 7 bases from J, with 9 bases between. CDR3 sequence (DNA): TGCAGTGCCACGGTAGTTGAAGCTTTCTTT. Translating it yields CSATVVEAFF.

The CDR3 sequence: CASSPDGKNTEAFF. CDR3 DNA sequence: TGTGCCAGCAGCCCGGACGGGAAGAACACTGAAGCTTTCTTT. This chain joins TRBV11-2 and TRBJ1-1, with unresolved D. CDR3 length: 14 amino acids. CDR1 and CDR2 from the germline V gene are SGHAT and FQNNGV. The V end lost 5 bases, the J end lost 1 base, and 11 bases lay between the germline ends.

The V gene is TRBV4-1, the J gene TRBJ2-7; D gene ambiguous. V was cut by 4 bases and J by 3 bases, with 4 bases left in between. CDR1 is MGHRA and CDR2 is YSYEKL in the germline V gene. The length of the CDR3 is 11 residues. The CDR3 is CASSLNYEQYF. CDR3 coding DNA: TGCGCCAGCAGCCTAAACTACGAGCAGTACTTC.

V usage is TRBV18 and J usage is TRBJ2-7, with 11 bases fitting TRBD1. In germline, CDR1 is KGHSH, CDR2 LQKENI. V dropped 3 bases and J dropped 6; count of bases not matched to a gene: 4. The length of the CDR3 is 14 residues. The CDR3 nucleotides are TGTGCCAGCTCACCTTTTGGGACAGGGGGCGAGCAGTACTTC. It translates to CASSPFGTGGEQYF.

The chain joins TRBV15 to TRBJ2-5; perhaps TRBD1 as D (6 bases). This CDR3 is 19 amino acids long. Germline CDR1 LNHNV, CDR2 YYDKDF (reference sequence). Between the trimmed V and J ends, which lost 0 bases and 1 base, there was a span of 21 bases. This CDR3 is CATSRESAGVHLFQETQYF. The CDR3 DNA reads TGTGCCACCAGCAGAGAGAGTGCAGGGGTACACTTATTCCAAGAGACCCAGTACTTC.

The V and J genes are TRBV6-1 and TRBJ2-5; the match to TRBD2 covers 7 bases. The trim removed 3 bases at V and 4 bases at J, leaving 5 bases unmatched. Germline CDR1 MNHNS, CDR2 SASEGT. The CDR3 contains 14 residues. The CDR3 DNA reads TGTGCCAGCAGTGAGTTGATAGCGGGAGAGACCCAGTACTTC. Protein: CASSELIAGETQYF.

The CDR3 DNA sequence: TGCGCCAGCAGCCAGGACAGCCTTGGGGGTGAAGCTTTCTTT. Amino acids: CASSQDSLGGEAFF. This chain uses TRBV5-1 with TRBJ1-1, with D tentatively TRBD1 (6 bases). This CDR3 has 14 amino acids. The V and J ends lost 4 bases and 7 bases respectively, with 17 bases between them. Per the germline V gene, CDR1 is SGHRS and CDR2 is YFSETQ.

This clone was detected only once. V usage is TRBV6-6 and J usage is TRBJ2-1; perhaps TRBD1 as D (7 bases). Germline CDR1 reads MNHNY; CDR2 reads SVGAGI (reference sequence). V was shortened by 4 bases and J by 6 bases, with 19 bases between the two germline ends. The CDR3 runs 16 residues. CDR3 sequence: CASSWDSRGVGNEQFF. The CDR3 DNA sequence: TGTGCCAGCAGTTGGGACTCCAGGGGGGTCGGCAATGAGCAGTTCTTC.

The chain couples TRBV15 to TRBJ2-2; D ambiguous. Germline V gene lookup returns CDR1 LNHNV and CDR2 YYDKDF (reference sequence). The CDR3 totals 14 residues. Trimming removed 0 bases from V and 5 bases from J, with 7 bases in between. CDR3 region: CATSRDQWTGELFF. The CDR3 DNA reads TGTGCCACCAGCAGAGACCAGTGGACCGGGGAGCTGTTTTTT.

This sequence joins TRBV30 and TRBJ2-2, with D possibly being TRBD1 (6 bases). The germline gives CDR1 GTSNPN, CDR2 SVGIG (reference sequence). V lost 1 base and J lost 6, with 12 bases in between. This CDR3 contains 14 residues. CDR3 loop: CAWSAGVEAGELFF. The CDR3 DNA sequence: TGTGCCTGGAGTGCAGGGGTTGAGGCCGGGGAGCTGTTTTTT.

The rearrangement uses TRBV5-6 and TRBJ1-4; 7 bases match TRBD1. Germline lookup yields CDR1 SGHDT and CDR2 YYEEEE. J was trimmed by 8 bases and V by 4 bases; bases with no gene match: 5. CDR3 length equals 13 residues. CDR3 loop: CASSRQGREKLFF. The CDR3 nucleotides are TGTGCCAGCAGCCGACAGGGACGGGAAAAACTGTTTTTT.

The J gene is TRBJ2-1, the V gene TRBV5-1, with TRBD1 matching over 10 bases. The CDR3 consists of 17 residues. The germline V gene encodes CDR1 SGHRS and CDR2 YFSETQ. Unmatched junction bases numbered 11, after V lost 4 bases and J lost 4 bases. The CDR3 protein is CASSQPPGQGTYNEQFF. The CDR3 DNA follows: TGCGCCAGCAGCCAGCCTCCGGGACAGGGGACATACAATGAGCAGTTCTTC.

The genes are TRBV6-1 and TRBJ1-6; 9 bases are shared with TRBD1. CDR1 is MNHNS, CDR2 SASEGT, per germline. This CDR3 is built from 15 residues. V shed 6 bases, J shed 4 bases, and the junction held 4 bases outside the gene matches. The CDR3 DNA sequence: TGTGCCAGCAGAACCGGGACAGGGTATAATTCACCCCTCCACTTT. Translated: CASRTGTGYNSPLHF.

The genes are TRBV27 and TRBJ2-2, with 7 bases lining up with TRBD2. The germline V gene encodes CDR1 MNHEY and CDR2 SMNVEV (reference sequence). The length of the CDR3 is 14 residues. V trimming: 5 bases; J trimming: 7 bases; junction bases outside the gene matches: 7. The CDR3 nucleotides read TGTGCCAGCAGTCCCATGGGGGGGGGCGGGGAGCTGTTTTTT. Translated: CASSPMGGGGELFF.

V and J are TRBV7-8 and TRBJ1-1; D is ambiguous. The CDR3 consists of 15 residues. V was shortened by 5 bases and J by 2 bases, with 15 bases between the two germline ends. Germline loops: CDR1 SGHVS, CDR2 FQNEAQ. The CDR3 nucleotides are TGTGCCAGCAGCCCCAAGACCGGGAGCAACACTGAAGCTTTCTTT. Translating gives CASSPKTGSNTEAFF.

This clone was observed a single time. The CDR3 protein is CASSPPRNYEQYF. The DNA of the CDR3 is TGTGCCAGCTCACCACCGAGAAATTACGAGCAGTACTTC. The chain recombines TRBV18 with TRBJ2-7; unclear D gene. Trimming stripped 0 bases from V and 4 bases from J, with 7 bases between. There are 13 residues in the CDR3. Germline loops: CDR1 KGHSH, CDR2 LQKENI.

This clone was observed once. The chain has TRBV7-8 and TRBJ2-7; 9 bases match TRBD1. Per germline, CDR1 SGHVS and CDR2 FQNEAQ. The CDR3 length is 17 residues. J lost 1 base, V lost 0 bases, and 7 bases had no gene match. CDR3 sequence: CASSLAELDRGSYEQYF. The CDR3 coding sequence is TGTGCCAGCAGCTTAGCAGAATTGGACAGGGGTTCCTACGAGCAGTACTTC.

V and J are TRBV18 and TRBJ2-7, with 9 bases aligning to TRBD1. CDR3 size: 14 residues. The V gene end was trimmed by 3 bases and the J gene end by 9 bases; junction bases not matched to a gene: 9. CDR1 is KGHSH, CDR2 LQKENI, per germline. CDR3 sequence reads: CASSPDRGVIVQYF. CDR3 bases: TGTGCCAGCTCACCGGACAGGGGTGTAATCGTGCAGTACTTC.

CDR3 nucleotide sequence: TGTGCCAGTAGTATGAGGACAGGGAGGAGCACTGAAGCTTTCTTT. The encoded protein is CASSMRTGRSTEAFF. This chain links TRBV19 with TRBJ1-1; 8 nucleotides align to TRBD1. Germline CDR1 reads LNHDA; CDR2 reads SQIVND (reference sequence). Unmatched junction bases numbered 7, after V lost 3 bases and J lost 4 bases. The CDR3 runs 15 residues. Complete variable domain (other parts from reference TRBV19 and TRBJ1-1): DGGITQSPKYLFRKEGQNVTLSCEQNLNHDAMYWYRQDPGQGLRLIYYSQIVNDFQKGDIAEGYSVSREKKESFPLTVTSAQKNPTAFYLCASSMRTGRSTEAFFGQGTRLTVV.

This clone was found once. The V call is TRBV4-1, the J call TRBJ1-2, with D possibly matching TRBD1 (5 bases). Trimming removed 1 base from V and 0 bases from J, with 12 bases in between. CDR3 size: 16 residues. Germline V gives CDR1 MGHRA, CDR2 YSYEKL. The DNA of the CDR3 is TGCGCCAGCAGCCAAGTGGCGGACACCCCTAACTATGGCTACACCTTC. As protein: CASSQVADTPNYGYTF.

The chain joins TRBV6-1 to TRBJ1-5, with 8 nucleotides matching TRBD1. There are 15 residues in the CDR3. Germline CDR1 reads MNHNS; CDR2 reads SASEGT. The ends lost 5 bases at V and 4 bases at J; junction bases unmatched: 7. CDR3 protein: CASSLGTGFNQPQHF. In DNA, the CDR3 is TGTGCCAGCAGTCTGGGGACAGGCTTTAATCAGCCCCAGCATTTT.